A single TCR beta chain is shown here with its context. The CDR3 loop spans 12 amino acids. V gave up 3 bases and J gave up 3 bases, with 6 bases separating them. This entry comes from a study of blood T cell repertoires in COVID-19. Study at large: Sites across the United States, Italy and Spain contributed samples from acute and convalescent COVID-19. T cells, B-cell-depleted T cells, or PBMCs provided the cDNA or gDNA that served as material.

Per the authors' pipeline: Nucleated cell counts were estimated from reference gene primer amplification. Sequencing used immunoSEQ multiplex PCR; TCRdb keeps in-frame clones, though not all of them. That table supplies the V and J calls and clone size; D and trimming were determined from the DNA. The sample has some 170,000 clones, roughly 80% seen once; the top ten hold roughly 19%. This chain uses TRBV12-3 or TRBV12-4 with TRBJ2-7; no reliable D call. This receptor was obtained from a woman older than 75 with acute or convalescent COVID-19. Sequencing used peripheral blood. As DNA, the CDR3 is TGTGCCAGCAGTTTGTCAAACTACGAGCAGTACTTC. Residues: CASSLSNYEQYF.